The T cell receptor (beta chain) under discussion was sequenced for a study of blood T cell repertoires in COVID-19. Study as a whole: Researchers got acute and convalescent COVID-19 samples from the United States, Italy and Spain. PBMCs, B-cell-depleted T cells, or T cells were the source of the cDNA or gDNA that made up the material.

The germline V gene encodes CDR1 SGHTA and CDR2 FQGNSA. The CDR3 spans 15 residues. V was clipped by 5 bases and J by 2 bases, with 15 bases between them. In the original analysis: Estimation of nucleated cell counts relied on the amplification of reference gene primers. Here immunoSEQ multiplex PCR was the method, and the copy in TCRdb shows in-frame clones only, minus some. V and J calls and clone size follow that table, whereas D and trimming were derived from the DNA. The table records hundreds of thousands of clones, around 79% of them present only once. J is TRBJ1-2 and V is TRBV7-2; possibly TRBD1 for D (6 bases). This clonotype was sampled from a woman aged 80 or older with acute or convalescent COVID-19. Sequencing used peripheral blood. The CDR3 reads CASSPQGKANYGYTF. The CDR3 coding sequence is TGTGCCAGCAGCCCTCAGGGGAAAGCGAACTATGGCTACACCTTC. The full variable domain, completed using reference TRBV7-2 and TRBJ1-2, is GAGVSQSPSNKVTEKGKDVELRCDPISGHTALYWYRQSLGQGLEFLIYFQGNSAPDKSGLPSDRFSAERTGGSVSTLTIQRTQQEDSAVYLCASSPQGKANYGYTFGSGTRLTVV.